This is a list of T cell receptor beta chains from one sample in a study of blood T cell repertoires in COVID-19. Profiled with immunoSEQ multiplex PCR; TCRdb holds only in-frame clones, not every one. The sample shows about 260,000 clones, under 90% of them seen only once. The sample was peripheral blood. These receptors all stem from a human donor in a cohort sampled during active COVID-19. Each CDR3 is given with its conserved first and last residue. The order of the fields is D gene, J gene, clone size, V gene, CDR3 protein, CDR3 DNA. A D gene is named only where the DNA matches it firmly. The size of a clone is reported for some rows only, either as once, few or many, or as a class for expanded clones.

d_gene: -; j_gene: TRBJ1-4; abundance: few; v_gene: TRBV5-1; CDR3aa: CASSRAQGSGEKLFF; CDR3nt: TGCGCCAGCAGCCGCGCCCAGGGGAGTGGTGAAAAACTGTTTTTT
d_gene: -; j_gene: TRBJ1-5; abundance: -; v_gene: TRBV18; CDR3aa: CASSGAGGSNQPQHF; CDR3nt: TGTGCCAGCTCAGGTGCGGGGGGGAGCAATCAGCCCCAGCATTTT
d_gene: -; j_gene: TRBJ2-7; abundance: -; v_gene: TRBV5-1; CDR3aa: CASSGSLGYEQYF; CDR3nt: TGCGCCAGCAGCGGGAGTCTGGGGTACGAGCAGTACTTC
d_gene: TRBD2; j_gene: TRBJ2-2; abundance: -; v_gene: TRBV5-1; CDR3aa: CASSYSTSGGPGTGELFF; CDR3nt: TGCGCCAGCAGCTACTCGACTAGCGGGGGGCCGGGTACCGGGGAGCTGTTTTTT
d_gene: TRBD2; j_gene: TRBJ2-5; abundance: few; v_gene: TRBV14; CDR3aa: CASSTAGGFQETQYF; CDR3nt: TGTGCCAGCAGCACTGCGGGGGGGTTCCAAGAGACCCAGTACTTC
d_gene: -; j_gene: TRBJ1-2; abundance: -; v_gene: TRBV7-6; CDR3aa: CASSLPGDYGYTF; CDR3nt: TGTGCCAGCAGCTTACCAGGGGACTATGGCTACACCTTC
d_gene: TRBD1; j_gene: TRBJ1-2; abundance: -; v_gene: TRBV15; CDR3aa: CATSRRVGRQGGGYTF; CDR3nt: TGTGCCACCAGCAGACGTGTAGGTCGACAGGGAGGTGGCTACACCTTC
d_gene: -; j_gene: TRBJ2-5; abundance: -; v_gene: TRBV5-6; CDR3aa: CASSLGPMGGETQYF; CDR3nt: TGTGCCAGCAGCTTGGGCCCTATGGGAGGAGAGACCCAGTACTTC
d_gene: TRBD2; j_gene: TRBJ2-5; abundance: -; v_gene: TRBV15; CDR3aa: CATSRDTASGYQETQYF; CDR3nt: TGTGCCACCAGCAGAGATACAGCTAGCGGTTACCAAGAGACCCAGTACTTC
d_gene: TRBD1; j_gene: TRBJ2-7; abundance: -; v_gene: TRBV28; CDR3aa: CASNPPPGQGGYEQYF; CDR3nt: TGTGCCAGCAATCCTCCACCGGGACAGGGGGGTTACGAGCAGTACTTC
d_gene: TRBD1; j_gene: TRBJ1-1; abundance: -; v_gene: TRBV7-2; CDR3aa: CASSSPRGRANTEAFF; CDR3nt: TGTGCCAGCAGCAGCCCCAGGGGGAGAGCGAACACTGAAGCTTTCTTT
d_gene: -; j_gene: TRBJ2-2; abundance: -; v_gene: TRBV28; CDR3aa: CASSFLTANTGELFF; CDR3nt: TGTGCCAGCAGTTTCCTGACAGCGAACACCGGGGAGCTGTTTTTT
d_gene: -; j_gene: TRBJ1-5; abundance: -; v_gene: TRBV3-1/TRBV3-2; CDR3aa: CASSPTVDNQPQHF; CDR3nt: TGTGCCAGCAGCCCTACAGTGGACAATCAGCCCCAGCATTTT
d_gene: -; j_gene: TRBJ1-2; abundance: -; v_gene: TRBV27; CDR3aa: CASSLGIRLSHYGYTF; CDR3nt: TGTGCCAGCAGTTTAGGTATCAGGTTGTCCCACTATGGCTACACCTTC
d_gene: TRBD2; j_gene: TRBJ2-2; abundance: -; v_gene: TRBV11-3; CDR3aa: CASSPTSGSNTGELFF; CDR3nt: TGTGCCAGCAGCCCGACTAGCGGGTCTAACACCGGGGAGCTGTTTTTT
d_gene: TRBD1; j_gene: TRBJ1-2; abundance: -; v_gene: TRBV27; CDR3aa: CASSLMPGQRFYGYTF; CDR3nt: TGTGCCAGCAGTTTAATGCCGGGACAGAGATTCTATGGCTACACCTTC
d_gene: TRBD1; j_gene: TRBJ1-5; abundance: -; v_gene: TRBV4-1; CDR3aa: CASSRLTGDSNQPQHF; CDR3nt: TGCGCCAGCAGCCGGTTGACAGGGGATAGCAATCAGCCCCAGCATTTT
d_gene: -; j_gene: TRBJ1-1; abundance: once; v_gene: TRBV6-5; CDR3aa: CASSPGGGSNTEAFF; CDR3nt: TGTGCCAGCAGCCCCGGGGGGGGATCGAACACTGAAGCTTTCTTT
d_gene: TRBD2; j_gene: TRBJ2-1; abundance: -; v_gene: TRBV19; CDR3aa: CASSTPGLVVNEQFF; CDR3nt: TGTGCCAGTAGTACACCGGGACTAGTCGTCAATGAGCAGTTCTTC
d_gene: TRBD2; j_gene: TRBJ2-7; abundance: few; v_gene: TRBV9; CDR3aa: CASSVAVLGLAGEDEQYF; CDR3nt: TGTGCCAGCAGCGTAGCTGTTCTGGGACTAGCGGGAGAGGACGAGCAGTACTTC
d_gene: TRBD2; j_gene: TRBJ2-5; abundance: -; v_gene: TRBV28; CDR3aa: CASSFVIAGETQETQYF; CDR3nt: TGTGCCAGCAGTTTCGTGATAGCGGGGGAGACTCAAGAGACCCAGTACTTC
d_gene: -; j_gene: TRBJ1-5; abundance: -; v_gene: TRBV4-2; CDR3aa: CASSQDMGGPQPQHF; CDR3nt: TGTGCCAGCAGCCAAGATATGGGGGGTCCCCAGCCCCAGCATTTT
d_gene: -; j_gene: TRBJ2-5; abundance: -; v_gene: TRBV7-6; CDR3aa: CASEPRFGGKREETQYF; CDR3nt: TGTGCCAGCGAGCCGCGTTTTGGCGGCAAGCGGGAAGAGACCCAGTACTTC
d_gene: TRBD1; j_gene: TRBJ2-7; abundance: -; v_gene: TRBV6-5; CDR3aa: CASSPRQGYAYEQYF; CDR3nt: TGTGCCAGCAGTCCTAGACAGGGTTACGCCTACGAGCAGTACTTC
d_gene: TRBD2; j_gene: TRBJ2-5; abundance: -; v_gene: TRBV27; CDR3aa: CASSPRGRLIGGAGETQYF; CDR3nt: TGTGCCAGCAGTCCCCGGGGGCGACTAATCGGGGGGGCTGGAGAGACCCAGTACTTC
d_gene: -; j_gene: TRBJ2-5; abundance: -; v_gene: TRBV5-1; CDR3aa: CASSPVAGSQETQYF; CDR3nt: TGCGCCAGCAGCCCGGTTGCGGGCTCCCAAGAGACCCAGTACTTC
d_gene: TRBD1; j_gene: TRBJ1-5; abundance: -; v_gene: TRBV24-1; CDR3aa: CAGDRGRKGNQPQHF; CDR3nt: TGTGCCGGGGACAGGGGGCGAAAGGGCAATCAGCCCCAGCATTTT
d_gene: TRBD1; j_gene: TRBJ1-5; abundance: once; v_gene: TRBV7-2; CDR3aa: CASSLAGQGINQPQHF; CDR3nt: TGTGCCAGCAGCTTAGCGGGACAGGGGATCAATCAGCCCCAGCATTTT
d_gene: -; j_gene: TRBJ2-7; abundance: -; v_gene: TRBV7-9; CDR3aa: CASATRPLAGGEQYF; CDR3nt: TGTGCCAGCGCAACCCGGCCGCTAGCTGGAGGCGAGCAGTACTTC
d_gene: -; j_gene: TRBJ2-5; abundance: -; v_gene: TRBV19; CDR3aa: CASSVGDTPRETQYF; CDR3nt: TGTGCCAGTAGTGTTGGGGACACTCCGCGAGAGACCCAGTACTTC
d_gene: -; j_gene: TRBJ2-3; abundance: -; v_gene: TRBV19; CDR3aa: CASSALSSGQTDTQYF; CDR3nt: TGTGCCAGTAGTGCACTCTCCTCGGGACAAACAGATACGCAGTATTTT
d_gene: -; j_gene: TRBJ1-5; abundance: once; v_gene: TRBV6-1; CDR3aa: CASSEARARQPQHF; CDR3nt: TGTGCCAGCAGTGAAGCGCGGGCGCGACAGCCCCAGCATTTT
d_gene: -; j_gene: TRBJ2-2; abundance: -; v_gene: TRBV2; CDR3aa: CASSEHDSGITGELFF; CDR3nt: TGTGCCAGCAGTGAACATGATAGCGGTATCACCGGGGAGCTGTTTTTT
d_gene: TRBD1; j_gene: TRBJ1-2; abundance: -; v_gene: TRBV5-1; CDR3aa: CASSRGTGLNQNTGYTF; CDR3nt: TGCGCCAGCAGCCGAGGGACAGGGTTGAACCAAAACACCGGCTACACCTTC
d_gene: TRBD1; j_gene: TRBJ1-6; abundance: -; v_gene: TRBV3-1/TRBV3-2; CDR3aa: CASSPPDRVGLLHF; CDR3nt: TGTGCCAGCAGCCCCCCGGACAGGGTTGGCCTCCTCCACTTT
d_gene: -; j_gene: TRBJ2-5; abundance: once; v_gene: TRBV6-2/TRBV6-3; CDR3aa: CASSYSSIAHTQYF; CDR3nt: TGTGCCAGCAGTTACTCATCTATAGCTCACACCCAGTACTTC
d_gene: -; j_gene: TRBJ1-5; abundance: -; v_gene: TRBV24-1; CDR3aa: CATSDYDFTAVNQPQHF; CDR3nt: TGTGCCACCAGTGATTACGACTTTACGGCAGTCAATCAGCCCCAGCATTTT
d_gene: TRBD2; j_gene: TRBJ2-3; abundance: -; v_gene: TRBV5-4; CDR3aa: CASSSGLAGGLMYF; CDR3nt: TGTGCCAGCAGCTCGGGGCTAGCGGGAGGGCTCATGTATTTT
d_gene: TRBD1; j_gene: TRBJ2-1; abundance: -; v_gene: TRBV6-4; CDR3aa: CASSKTGQGLNEQFF; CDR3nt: TGTGCCAGCAGCAAGACGGGACAGGGGCTTAATGAGCAGTTCTTC
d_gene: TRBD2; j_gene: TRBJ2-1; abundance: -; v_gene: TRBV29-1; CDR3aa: CSVEEALAGGRSYNEQFF; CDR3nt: TGCAGCGTTGAGGAGGCACTAGCGGGGGGGCGGTCCTACAATGAGCAGTTCTTC